This TCR beta chain appears in the sequencing data of a study of T cell clones after liver transplantation. Study at large: A pre-transplant mixed lymphocyte reaction with TCRbeta sequencing defined graft-donor-reactive clones followed in post-transplant blood. Tolerance: complete withdrawal held at least one year, liver enzymes staying within twice normal. Timepoints were pre-transplant, pre-withdrawal, and after withdrawal was completed or failed.

Study results and caveats: Circulating graft-donor-reactive CD4 TCRbeta sequences fell significantly post-transplant in most of the 8 subjects.

With respect to this clone: What it binds is unknown.

V was clipped by 1 base and J by 5 bases, with 9 bases between them. The germline V gene encodes CDR1 SGHRS and CDR2 YFSETQ. The CDR3 loop spans 13 amino acids. Data came from immunoSEQ multiplex PCR; TCRdb stores just in-frame clones and leaves some out. This table holds 85,000 to 110,000 clones, about 88% found once. Sequencing used CD4+ T cells from blood, obtained approximately 4 years after liver transplant. This clonotype originated in a human patient who received a liver transplant. Some T cells may be the graft donor's. The chain joins TRBV5-1 to TRBJ2-5; unclear D gene. The CDR3 loop is CASSLIERETQYF. The CDR3 region has the DNA TGCGCCAGCAGCTTGATAGAGAGGGAGACCCAGTACTTC.